The 30 T cell receptor beta chains reported below all come from one sample, sequenced in a study of blood T cell repertoires in COVID-19. Sequenced by immunoSEQ multiplex PCR; TCRdb stores in-frame clones only, minus some. This sample yields 9,500 to 15,000 clones, of which over 75% are seen a single time; roughly 47% belongs to the top ten. The sample taken for sequencing was peripheral blood. These receptors were taken from a man older than 75 with acute or convalescent COVID-19.

The rearrangement links TRBV28 to TRBJ1-5; D uncertain. This CDR3 has 13 residues. CDR1 MDHEN and CDR2 SYDVKM come from the germline V gene. V gave up 8 bases and J gave up 2 bases, with 10 bases separating them. Written as DNA, the CDR3 is TGTGCCAGCCAGGTGATGGGCAATCAGCCCCAGCATTTT. This gives the protein CASQVMGNQPQHF.

V is TRBV9 and J is TRBJ2-2; D is possibly TRBD2 (5 bases). The V gene lost 0 bases and the J gene lost 0 bases, with 12 bases spanning the gap. Germline V gives CDR1 SGDLS, CDR2 YYNGEE. The CDR3 contains 17 residues. The CDR3 spells CASSVEALASNTGELFF. The CDR3 DNA is TGTGCCAGCAGCGTAGAAGCCCTAGCTTCGAACACCGGGGAGCTGTTTTTT.

The chain couples TRBV7-9 to TRBJ1-1, with TRBD1 identical over 9 bases. Trimming took 5 bases from V and 10 from J; bases not matched to a gene: 11. The germline gives CDR1 SEHNR, CDR2 FQNEAQ (reference sequence). The CDR3 has 14 residues. The CDR3 loop is CASSLSTGGFVAFF. CDR3 sequence (DNA): TGTGCCAGCAGCCTCTCGACAGGGGGGTTTGTAGCTTTCTTT. The full variable domain, rest sourced from reference TRBV7-9 and TRBJ1-1, is DTGVSQNPRHKITKRGQNVTFRCDPISEHNRLYWYRQTLGQGPEFLTYFQNEAQLEKSRLLSDRFSAERPKGSFSTLEIQRTEQGDSAMYLCASSLSTGGFVAFFGQGTRLTVV.

The V gene is TRBV5-4, the J gene TRBJ2-5, with TRBD2 identical over 7 bases. CDR3 size: 16 residues. Germline CDR1 SGHNT, CDR2 YYREEE (reference sequence). Trimming removed 2 bases from V and 4 bases from J; junction bases left unmatched: 11. The CDR3 bases are TGTGCCAGCAGCTTCCCGAGCGGGGTCGGGGGAGAGACCCAGTACTTC. Amino acid sequence: CASSFPSGVGGETQYF.

This rearrangement joins TRBV7-3 to TRBJ1-1; 8 bases are a match to TRBD1. V was clipped by 5 bases and J by 5 bases; unmatched bases: 7. The CDR3 loop spans 14 amino acids. Germline CDR1 SGHTA, CDR2 FQGTGA. CDR3 amino acids: CASSQTGGGTEAFF. For the CDR3, the DNA is TGTGCCAGCAGCCAAACAGGGGGAGGAACTGAAGCTTTCTTT.

This rearrangement joins TRBV11-2 to TRBJ1-2; 8 bases fit TRBD1. Germline-derived CDR1 and CDR2 are SGHAT and FQNNGV. With 5 bases clipped from V and 1 base from J, the junction kept 9 bases outside the gene matches. This CDR3 has 16 amino acids. CDR3: CASSPIRGLDNYGYTF. The DNA for the CDR3 is TGTGCCAGCAGCCCCATCAGGGGGCTCGATAACTATGGCTACACCTTC.

The chain is built from TRBV4-1 and TRBJ1-1, with a tentative D call TRBD1 (6 bases). Trimming removed 2 bases at V and 1 base at J, with 14 bases between. Per germline, CDR1 MGHRA and CDR2 YSYEKL. The length of the CDR3 is 16 residues. The CDR3 here is CASSQRDTIGNTEAFF. In DNA, the CDR3 is TGCGCCAGCAGCCAACGGGACACCATAGGGAACACTGAAGCTTTCTTT.

The gene calls are TRBV15 and TRBJ2-7, with 8 bases that match TRBD2. Germline lookup yields CDR1 LNHNV and CDR2 YYDKDF (reference sequence). Unmatched junction bases numbered 6, after V lost 0 bases and J lost 5 bases. This CDR3 contains 15 residues. The CDR3 loop reads CATSREAGGWDEQYF. The CDR3 region has the DNA TGTGCCACCAGCAGAGAGGCGGGGGGTTGGGACGAGCAGTACTTC.

This clone was found once. The chain couples TRBV18 to TRBJ2-1; 9 bases are a match to TRBD2. Per germline, CDR1 KGHSH and CDR2 LQKENI. The CDR3 has 17 amino acids. Trimming removed 6 bases from V and 2 bases from J; junction bases left unmatched: 11. In nucleotides, the CDR3 is TGTGCCAGCTCTCGTTCGGCGCGGGGGGGCACCTACAATGAGCAGTTCTTC. The encoded protein is CASSRSARGGTYNEQFF.

The rearrangement uses TRBV5-1 and TRBJ2-5, with a possible D match to TRBD2 (5 bases). The V end lost 4 bases, the J end lost 5 bases, and 15 bases lay between the germline ends. Germline lookup yields CDR1 SGHRS and CDR2 YFSETQ. The CDR3 runs to 14 residues. The CDR3 nucleotides read TGCGCCAGCAGCACCGCAACGGGGTCGGAGACCCAGTACTTC. Amino acid sequence: CASSTATGSETQYF.

In this sample, this clone turned up a few times. Other DNA sequences in this sample translate to the same CDR3. V gene TRBV12-3 or TRBV12-4 combines with J gene TRBJ2-5; 7 nucleotides agree with TRBD1. V gave up 3 bases and J gave up 5 bases; unmatched junction bases: 3. There are 13 residues in the CDR3. The CDR3 sequence is CASSFNRGETQYF. The CDR3 coding sequence is TGTGCCAGCAGTTTCAACAGGGGCGAGACCCAGTACTTC.

The chain couples TRBV5-5 to TRBJ2-7; D is possibly TRBD1 (5 bases). V gave up 3 bases and J gave up 0 bases, with 16 bases separating them. This CDR3 comprises 16 residues. The V gene's germline CDR1 is SGHKS and CDR2 YYEKEE (reference sequence). The DNA of the CDR3 is TGTGCCAGCAGCTGGGGCGGCAGCAGAAGCTCCTACGAGCAGTACTTC. Residues: CASSWGGSRSSYEQYF.

The CDR3 region has the DNA TGTGCCAGCAGCCCTTTCGGGGGGAACACTGAAGCTTTCTTT. Its translation: CASSPFGGNTEAFF. This sequence joins TRBV7-3 and TRBJ1-1, with a tentative D call TRBD1 (5 bases). The CDR3 is made up of 14 amino acids. Trimming stripped 5 bases from V and 1 base from J, with 11 bases between. The germline V gene encodes CDR1 SGHTA and CDR2 FQGTGA.

This clone ranks as medium-sized. The J gene is TRBJ2-1, the V gene TRBV7-6; tentative D call: TRBD2 (6 bases). The germline V and J ends were trimmed by 5 bases and 6 bases, with 17 bases remaining between them. The CDR3 extends over 15 amino acids. Looked up from germline, CDR1 is SGHVS and CDR2 is FNYEAQ. In DNA, the CDR3 is TGTGCCAGCAGCCGTGTGGAGGGAGTCCCCAATGAGCAGTTCTTC. Translating it yields CASSRVEGVPNEQFF.

V is TRBV19 and J is TRBJ1-5; the D is unclear. Per the germline V gene, CDR1 is LNHDA and CDR2 is SQIVND (reference sequence). This CDR3 has 13 amino acids. V was pared by 7 bases and J by 2 bases, with 9 bases between. CDR3 in amino acids: CASTYDGNQPQHF. The CDR3 region has the DNA TGTGCCAGTACCTACGATGGCAATCAGCCCCAGCATTTT.

V is TRBV14 and J is TRBJ1-2; D uncertain. Germline V gene sequence: CDR1 SGHDN, CDR2 FVKESK. V was cut by 1 base and J by 4 bases, with 7 bases left in between. CDR3 size: 13 residues. CDR3 in amino acids: CASSQAQSYGYTF. The CDR3 nucleotides are TGTGCCAGCAGCCAAGCACAGAGCTATGGCTACACCTTC.

The genes are TRBV19 and TRBJ2-2; 7 bases fit TRBD1. Germline-derived CDR1 and CDR2 are LNHDA and SQIVND (reference sequence). The trim removed 6 bases at V and 4 bases at J, leaving 11 bases unmatched. CDR3 length equals 16 residues. CDR3 loop: CASRATTGQATGELFF. The CDR3, as DNA: TGTGCCAGTAGAGCTACTACCGGACAGGCCACCGGGGAGCTGTTTTTT.

This chain connects TRBV3-1 (or the pseudogene TRBV3-2) to TRBJ2-7; the D gene is possibly TRBD2 (5 bases). Germline CDR1 is LGHDT and CDR2 is YNNKEL (reference sequence). The CDR3 extends over 16 amino acids. V was clipped by 1 base and J by 0 bases, with 13 bases between them. DNA for the CDR3: TGTGCCAGCAGCCAAGGACATATTGGACTCTCCTACGAGCAGTACTTC. Amino acid sequence: CASSQGHIGLSYEQYF.

This clone was seen more than once but under ten times. The genes are TRBV6-5 and TRBJ2-7; D is possibly TRBD2 (6 bases). Germline V lookup: CDR1 MNHEY, CDR2 SVGAGI. The CDR3 has 13 amino acids. The V end lost 7 bases, the J end lost 4 bases, and 14 bases lay between the germline ends. The CDR3, as DNA: TGTGCCAGCACCTGGGGGGATAAGTACGAGCAGTACTTC. Amino acids: CASTWGDKYEQYF.

The chain has TRBV6-6 and TRBJ2-7; D is uncertain. Germline V gene data show CDR1 as MNHNY and CDR2 as SVGAGI (reference sequence). This CDR3 comprises 13 residues. With 2 bases removed from V and 2 bases from J, the gap between germline ends came to 7 bases. The CDR3 protein is CASSYAETYEQYF. CDR3 bases: TGTGCCAGCAGTTACGCAGAAACCTACGAGCAGTACTTC.

This clone was recorded once. The rearrangement joins TRBV18 to TRBJ1-4, with D unclear. The CDR3 is made up of 15 amino acids. Between the trimmed V and J ends, which lost 0 bases and 1 base, there was a span of 6 bases. CDR1 and CDR2 (germline): KGHSH, LQKENI. CDR3 sequence: CASSPPRGTNEKLFF. CDR3 nucleotides: TGTGCCAGCTCACCACCGCGAGGAACTAATGAAAAACTGTTTTTT.

This clone has more than one count but fewer than ten. The chain links TRBV6-5 to TRBJ1-3, with D perhaps TRBD1 (6 bases). V was cut by 6 bases and J by 4 bases, with 16 bases left in between. Germline CDR1 is MNHEY and CDR2 is SVGAGI. This CDR3 has 15 residues. The CDR3 spells CASSSVQGGGNTIYF. CDR3 nucleotides: TGTGCCAGCAGCTCCGTACAGGGAGGGGGAAACACCATATATTTT.

The rearrangement uses TRBV27 and TRBJ1-4; maybe TRBD1 (5 bases). CDR1 and CDR2 from the germline V gene are MNHEY and SMNVEV (reference sequence). The CDR3 has 15 amino acids. Trimming left V 8 bases short and J 5 bases short, with 18 bases between. This CDR3 reads CASCEPRAPNEKLFF. As DNA, the CDR3 is TGTGCCAGCTGCGAACCCAGGGCCCCGAATGAAAAACTGTTTTTT. Full variable domain (outside the CDR3, taken from reference TRBV27 and TRBJ1-4): EAQVTQNPRYLITVTGKKLTVTCSQNMNHEYMSWYRQDPGLGLRQIYYSMNVEVTDKGDVPEGYKVSRKEKRNFPLILESPSPNQTSLYFCASCEPRAPNEKLFFGSGTQLSVL.

The chain recombines TRBV7-2 with TRBJ1-2; the D gene is possibly TRBD1 (6 bases). CDR3 length equals 16 residues. The V end lost 2 bases, the J end lost 5 bases, and 18 bases lay between the germline ends. CDR1 and CDR2 from the germline V gene are SGHTA and FQGNSA. Here the CDR3 reads CASSLTQTAGVYGYTF. In DNA form, the CDR3 reads TGTGCCAGCAGCTTAACCCAAACGGCAGGGGTGTATGGCTACACCTTC.

This clone is categorized as medium-sized (0.01 to 0.1%). The chain combines TRBV13 with TRBJ2-1; 7 bases map to TRBD1. The length of the CDR3 is 15 residues. Germline V gene sequence: CDR1 PRHDT, CDR2 FYEKMQ (reference sequence). Trimming cost V 1 base and J 6 bases; bases outside gene matches: 6. The DNA of the CDR3 is TGTGCCAGCAGCTTAGAACAGGGGATGAGCAATGAGCAGTTCTTC. Translated: CASSLEQGMSNEQFF.

The chain links TRBV5-4 to TRBJ2-7, with 16 bases identical to TRBD2. Germline-derived CDR1 and CDR2 are SGHNT and YYREEE (reference sequence). V trimming: 1 base; J trimming: 3 bases; junction bases outside the gene matches: 4. The CDR3 totals 17 residues. In DNA form, the CDR3 reads TGTGCCAGCAGCTTGAGGGGACTAGCGGGGGGGCACTACGAGCAGTACTTC. Protein sequence: CASSLRGLAGGHYEQYF.

The V and J genes are TRBV6-4 and TRBJ2-7; 9 bases fit TRBD1. The CDR3 totals 13 residues. V shed 6 bases and J 3 bases; nucleotides not matched to a gene: 3. CDR1 MRHNA and CDR2 SNTAGT come from the germline V gene. CDR3 nucleotide sequence: TGTGCCAGCAGGACAGGGGGGGTCTACGAGCAGTACTTC. This encodes CASRTGGVYEQYF.

This clone was counted between two and nine times. CDR3 protein: CASSLDQGNYGYTF. In DNA, the CDR3 is TGCGCCAGCAGCTTGGACCAGGGGAACTATGGCTACACCTTC. The chain uses TRBV5-1 and TRBJ1-2, with D possibly being TRBD1 (6 bases). Trimming pared 0 bases from V and 2 bases from J, leaving 8 bases between. Germline lookup yields CDR1 SGHRS and CDR2 YFSETQ. This CDR3 comprises 14 residues.

This clone came up once. The rearrangement joins TRBV2 to TRBJ2-7; TRBD2 might be the D (6 bases). The germline CDR1 and CDR2 sequences are SNHLY and FYNNEI. This CDR3 is built from 13 residues. The V and J ends lost 0 bases and 13 bases respectively, with 16 bases between them. CDR3 nucleotide sequence: TGTGCCAGCAGTGAAGCGCCGGGGGTTCGATACTACTTC. As protein: CASSEAPGVRYYF.

The chain carries TRBV10-3 and TRBJ1-3, with 10 bases fitting TRBD1. CDR3 length: 15 residues. The germline CDR1 and CDR2 sequences are ENHRY and SYGVKD. With 8 bases clipped from V and 1 base from J, the junction kept 5 bases outside the gene matches. Here the CDR3 reads CAIRDRGGSGNTIYF. CDR3 bases: TGTGCCATCCGGGACAGGGGTGGATCTGGAAACACCATATATTTT.